The T cell receptor (beta chain) described here comes from a study of control samples from healthy donors and cancer patients. This CDR3 is built from 14 residues. Germline V gene data show CDR1 as LNHDA and CDR2 as SQIVND (reference sequence). As concerns this clone: At one end the junction does not follow the germline gene, possibly because of a read error.

The protocol was immunoSEQ multiplex PCR, while the TCRdb copy is restricted to in-frame clones and leaves out a portion. Seen here are under 450,000 clones, over 75% observed once, and the top ten hold 5.5% to 8%. The V call is TRBV19, the J call TRBJ2-2; 10 bases are a match to TRBD1. This receptor was identified in a man in his forties with head and neck cancer. Material for sequencing was PBMCs. The CDR3 nucleotides read TGTGCCAGACGACCGGGACAGGGGACACGGGGAGCTGTTTTT. It encodes CARRPGQGTRGAVF.